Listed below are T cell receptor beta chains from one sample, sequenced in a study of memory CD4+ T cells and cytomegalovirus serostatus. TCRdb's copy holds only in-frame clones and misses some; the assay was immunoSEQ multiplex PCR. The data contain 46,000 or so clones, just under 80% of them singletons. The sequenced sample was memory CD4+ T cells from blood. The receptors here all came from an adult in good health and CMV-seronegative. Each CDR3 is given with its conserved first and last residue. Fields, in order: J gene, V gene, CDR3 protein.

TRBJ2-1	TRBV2	CASSGTGGVSYNEQFF
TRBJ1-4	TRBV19	CASSIARGDFEKLFF
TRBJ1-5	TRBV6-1	CASIRQGPNQPQHF
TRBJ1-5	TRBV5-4	CASSLGGFNQPQHF
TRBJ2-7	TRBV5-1	CASSLVVSPYEQYF
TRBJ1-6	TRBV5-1	CASRTGLDSPLHF
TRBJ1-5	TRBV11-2	CASSLGGGSNQPQHF
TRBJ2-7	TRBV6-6	CASSLSGGSYEQYF
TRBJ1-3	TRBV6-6	CASSYPSEGNTIYF
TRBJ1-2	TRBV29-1	CSVSGGNYGYTF
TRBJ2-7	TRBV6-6	CASRLTLLVYEQYF
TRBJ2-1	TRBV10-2	CATSGGYNEQFF
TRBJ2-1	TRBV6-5	CASKPRQGSHEQFF
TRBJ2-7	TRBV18	CASSPAGGAGYEQYF
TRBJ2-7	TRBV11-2	CASRTLGGRSSYEQYF
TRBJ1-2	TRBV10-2	CASTGDVDGYTF
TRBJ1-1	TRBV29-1	CSGTLPPGAYTEAFF
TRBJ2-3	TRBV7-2	CASSLGSDADTQYF
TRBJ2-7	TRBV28	CASSSFGQAGSYEQYF
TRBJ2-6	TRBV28	CASGGKIRDSGANVLTF
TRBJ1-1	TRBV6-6	CASIPPGGNTEAFF
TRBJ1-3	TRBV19	CASSVQGLDETGNTIYF
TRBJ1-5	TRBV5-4	CASSSDGTGNQPQHF
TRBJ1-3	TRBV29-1	CSVVGTRSGNTIYF
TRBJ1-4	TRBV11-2	CASSSGTGENEKLFF
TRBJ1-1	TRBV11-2	CASSLTGGNTEAFF
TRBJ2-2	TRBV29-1	CSVDSGISGGELFF
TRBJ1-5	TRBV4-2	CASSQDKGNTNQPQHF
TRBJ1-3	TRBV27	CASSPRPDDGNTIYF
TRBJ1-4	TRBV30	CAWTKGGVVEKLFF
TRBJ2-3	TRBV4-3	CASSQDPSGGTDTQYF
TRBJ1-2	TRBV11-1	CASSLKTGPNYGYTF
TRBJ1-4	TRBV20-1	CRWGTNEKLFF
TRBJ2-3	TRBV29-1	CSAARGSTDTQYF
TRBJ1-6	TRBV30	CACGGGTPNSPLHF
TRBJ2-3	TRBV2	CASRVYLSTDTQYF
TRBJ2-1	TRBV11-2	CASSLGIQREQFF
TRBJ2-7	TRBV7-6	CASSPTIAAYEQYF
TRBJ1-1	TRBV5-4	CASRPTGPNTEAFF
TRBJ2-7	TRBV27	CASSLARDWDYEQYF
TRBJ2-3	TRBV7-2	CASSSPPGGTDTQYF
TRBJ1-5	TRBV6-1	CASISEARQPQHF
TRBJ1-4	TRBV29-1	CSVELGVAANEKLFF
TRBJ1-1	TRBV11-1	CASSLSLNTEAFF
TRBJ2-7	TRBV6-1	CASAPSGTYEQYF
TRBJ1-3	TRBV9	CASSRGGNAGNTIYF
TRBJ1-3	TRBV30	CAWRGGSAGAENTIYF
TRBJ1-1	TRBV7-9	CASSLAVGDTEAFF
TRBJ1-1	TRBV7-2	CASSFLGAYEAFF
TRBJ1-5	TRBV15	CATSPGQGGNQPQHF
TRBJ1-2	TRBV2	CASSETPGDGYTF
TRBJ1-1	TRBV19	CASSDPGRHTEAFF